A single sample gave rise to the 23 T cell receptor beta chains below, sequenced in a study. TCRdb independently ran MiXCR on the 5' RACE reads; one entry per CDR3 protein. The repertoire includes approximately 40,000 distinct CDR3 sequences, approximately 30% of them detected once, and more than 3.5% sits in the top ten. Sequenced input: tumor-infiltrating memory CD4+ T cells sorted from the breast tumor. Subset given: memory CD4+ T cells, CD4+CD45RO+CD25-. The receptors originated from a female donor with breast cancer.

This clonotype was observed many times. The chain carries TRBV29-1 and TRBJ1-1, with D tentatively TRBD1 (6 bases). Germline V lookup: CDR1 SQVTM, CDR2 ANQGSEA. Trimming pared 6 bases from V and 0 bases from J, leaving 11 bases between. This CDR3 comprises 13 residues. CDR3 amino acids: CSVPGHMNTEAFF. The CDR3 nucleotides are TGCAGCGTCCCGGGACACATGAACACTGAAGCTTTCTTT.

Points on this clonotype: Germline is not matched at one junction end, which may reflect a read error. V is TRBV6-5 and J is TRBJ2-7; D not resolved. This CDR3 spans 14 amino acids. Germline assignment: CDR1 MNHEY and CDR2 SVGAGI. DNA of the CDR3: TGCGCCAGCAGTTACCCAAGGGTGGCCTACGAGCAGTACTTC. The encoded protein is CASSYPRVAYEQYF.

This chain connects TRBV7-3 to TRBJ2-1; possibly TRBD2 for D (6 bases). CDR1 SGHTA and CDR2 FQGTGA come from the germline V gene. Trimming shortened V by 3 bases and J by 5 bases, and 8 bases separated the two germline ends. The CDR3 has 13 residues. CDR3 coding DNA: TGTGCCAGCAGCTTCGGGAGAAACAATGAGCAGTTCTTC. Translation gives CASSFGRNNEQFF.

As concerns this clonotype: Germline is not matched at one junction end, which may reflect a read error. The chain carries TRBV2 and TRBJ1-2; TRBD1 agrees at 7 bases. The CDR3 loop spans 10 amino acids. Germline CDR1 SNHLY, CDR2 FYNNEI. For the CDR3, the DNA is TGTGCCAGCCAAGAGGGGGCAGTCATATTC. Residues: CASQEGAVIF.

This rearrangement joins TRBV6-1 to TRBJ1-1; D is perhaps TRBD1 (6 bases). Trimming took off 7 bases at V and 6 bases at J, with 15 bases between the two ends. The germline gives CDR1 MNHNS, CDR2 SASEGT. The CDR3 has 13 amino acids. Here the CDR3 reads CASMRWGAAEAFF. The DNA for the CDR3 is TGTGCCAGCATGCGCTGGGGGGCCGCTGAAGCTTTCTTT.

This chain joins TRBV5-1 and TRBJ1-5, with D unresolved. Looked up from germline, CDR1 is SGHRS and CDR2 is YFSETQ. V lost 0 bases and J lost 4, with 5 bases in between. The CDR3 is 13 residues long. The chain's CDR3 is CASSLAFNQPQHF. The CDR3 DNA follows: TGCGCCAGCAGCTTGGCCTTTAATCAGCCCCAGCATTTT.

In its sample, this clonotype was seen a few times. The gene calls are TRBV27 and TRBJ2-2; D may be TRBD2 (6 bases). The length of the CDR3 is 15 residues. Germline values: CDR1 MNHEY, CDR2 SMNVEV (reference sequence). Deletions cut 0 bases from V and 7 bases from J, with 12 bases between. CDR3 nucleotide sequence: TGTGCCAGCAGTTTATCTCGGGGACTGGGCGGGGAGCTGTTTTTT. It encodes CASSLSRGLGGELFF.

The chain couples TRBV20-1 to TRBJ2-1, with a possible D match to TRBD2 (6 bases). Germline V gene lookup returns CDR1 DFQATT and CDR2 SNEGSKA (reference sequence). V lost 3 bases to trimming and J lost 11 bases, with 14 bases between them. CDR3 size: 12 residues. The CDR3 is CSASGTLKQQFF. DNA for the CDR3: TGCAGTGCTAGCGGGACTCTAAAACAGCAGTTCTTC.

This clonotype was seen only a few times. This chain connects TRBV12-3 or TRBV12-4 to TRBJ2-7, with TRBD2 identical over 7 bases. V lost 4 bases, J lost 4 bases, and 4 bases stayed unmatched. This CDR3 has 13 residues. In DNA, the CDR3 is TGTGCCAGCAGTTGGGAGGGGCGGTACGAGCAGTACTTC. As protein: CASSWEGRYEQYF.

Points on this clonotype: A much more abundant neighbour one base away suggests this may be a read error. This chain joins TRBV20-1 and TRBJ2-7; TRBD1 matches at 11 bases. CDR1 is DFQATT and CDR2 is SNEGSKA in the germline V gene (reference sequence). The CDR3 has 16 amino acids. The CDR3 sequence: CSAGDFGTGGRHEQYF. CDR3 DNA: TGCAGTGCTGGAGATTTCGGGACAGGGGGTCGCCACGAGCAGTACTTC.

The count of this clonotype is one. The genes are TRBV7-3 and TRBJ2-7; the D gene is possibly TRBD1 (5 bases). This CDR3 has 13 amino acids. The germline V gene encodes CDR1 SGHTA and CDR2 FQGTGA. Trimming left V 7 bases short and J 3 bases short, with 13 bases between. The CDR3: CASNGDRGYEQYF. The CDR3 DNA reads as TGTGCCAGCAACGGCGACAGAGGCTACGAGCAGTACTTC.

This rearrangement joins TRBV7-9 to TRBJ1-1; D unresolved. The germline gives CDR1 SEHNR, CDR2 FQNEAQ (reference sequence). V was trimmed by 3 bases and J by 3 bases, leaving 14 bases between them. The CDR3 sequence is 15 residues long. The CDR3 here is CASSFPIEGYTEAFF. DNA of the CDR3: TGTGCCAGCAGCTTCCCCATAGAAGGTTACACTGAAGCTTTCTTT. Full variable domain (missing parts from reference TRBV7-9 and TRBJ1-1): DTGVSQNPRHKITKRGQNVTFRCDPISEHNRLYWYRQTLGQGPEFLTYFQNEAQLEKSRLLSDRFSAERPKGSFSTLEIQRTEQGDSAMYLCASSFPIEGYTEAFFGQGTRLTVV.

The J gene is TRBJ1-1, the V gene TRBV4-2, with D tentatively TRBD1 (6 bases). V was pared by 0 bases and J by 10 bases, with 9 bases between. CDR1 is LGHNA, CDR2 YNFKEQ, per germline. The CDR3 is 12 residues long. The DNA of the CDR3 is TGTGCCAGCAGCCAAGACATACAGGGAGCTTTCTTT. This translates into CASSQDIQGAFF.

Here the CDR3 DNA reads TGTGCCAGCAGTTCGGCCAGGGGCTCCGGCAATCAGCCCCAGCATTTT. Encoded protein: CASSSARGSGNQPQHF. This chain joins TRBV6-5 and TRBJ1-5, with a tentative D call TRBD1 (6 bases). V lost 4 bases and J 2 bases, leaving 15 bases between the germline ends. Germline V CDR1 and CDR2: MNHEY, SVGAGI. The CDR3 length is 16 residues.

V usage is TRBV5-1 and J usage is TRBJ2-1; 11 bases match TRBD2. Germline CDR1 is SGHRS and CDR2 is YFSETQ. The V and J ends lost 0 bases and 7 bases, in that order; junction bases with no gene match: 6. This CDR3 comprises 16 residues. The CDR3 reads CASSLARTSGSNEQFF. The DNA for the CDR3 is TGCGCCAGCAGCTTGGCCAGGACTAGCGGGTCTAATGAGCAGTTCTTC.

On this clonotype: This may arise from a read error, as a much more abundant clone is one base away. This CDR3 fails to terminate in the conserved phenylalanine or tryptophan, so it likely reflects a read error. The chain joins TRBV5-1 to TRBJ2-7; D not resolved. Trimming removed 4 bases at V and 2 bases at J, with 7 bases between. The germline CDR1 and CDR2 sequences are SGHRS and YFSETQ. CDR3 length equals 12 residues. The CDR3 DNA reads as TGCGCCAGCAGCGGGGTTCCCTACGAGCAGTACCTC. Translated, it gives CASSGVPYEQYL.

CDR3 loop: CSADTSGGEQYF. The CDR3 nucleotides are TGCAGTGCAGATACTAGCGGGGGCGAGCAGTACTTC. The chain joins TRBV20-1 to TRBJ2-7; 11 bases are shared with TRBD2. Germline values: CDR1 DFQATT, CDR2 SNEGSKA (reference sequence). This CDR3 is 12 amino acids long. V was pared by 6 bases and J by 6 bases, with 4 bases of the junction left unmatched.

CDR3 nucleotides: TGTGCCAGCAGCTGGAGGACAGGGCCAAATCAGCCCCAGCATTTT. Amino acid sequence: CASSWRTGPNQPQHF. The chain uses TRBV7-6 and TRBJ1-5; TRBD1 aligns across 8 bases. V dropped 4 bases and J dropped 4; count of bases not matched to a gene: 6. The CDR3 sequence is 15 residues long. From germline, CDR1 is SGHVS and CDR2 FNYEAQ.

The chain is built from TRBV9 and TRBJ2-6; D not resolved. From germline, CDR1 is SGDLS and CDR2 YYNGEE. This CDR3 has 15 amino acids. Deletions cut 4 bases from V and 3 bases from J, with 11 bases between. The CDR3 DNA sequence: TGTGCCAGCAGCCCACGGAATCTTGGGGCCAACGTCCTGACTTTC. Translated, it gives CASSPRNLGANVLTF. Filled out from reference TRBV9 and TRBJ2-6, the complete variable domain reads DSGVTQTPKHLITATGQRVTLRCSPRSGDLSVYWYQQSLDQGLQFLIQYYNGEERAKGNILERFSAQQFPDLHSELNLSSLELGDSALYFCASSPRNLGANVLTFGAGSRLTVL.

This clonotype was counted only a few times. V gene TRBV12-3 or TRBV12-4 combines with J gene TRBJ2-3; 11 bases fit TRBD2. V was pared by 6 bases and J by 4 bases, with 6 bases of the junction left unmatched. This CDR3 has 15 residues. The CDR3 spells CASRGIAGGPDTQYF. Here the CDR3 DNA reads TGTGCCAGCAGGGGGATAGCGGGAGGGCCAGATACGCAGTATTTT.

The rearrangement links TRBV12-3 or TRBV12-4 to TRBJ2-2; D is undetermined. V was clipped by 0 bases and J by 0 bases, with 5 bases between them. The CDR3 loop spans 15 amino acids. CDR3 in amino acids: CASSLAYANTGELFF. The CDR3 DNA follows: TGTGCCAGCAGTTTAGCCTATGCGAACACCGGGGAGCTGTTTTTT.

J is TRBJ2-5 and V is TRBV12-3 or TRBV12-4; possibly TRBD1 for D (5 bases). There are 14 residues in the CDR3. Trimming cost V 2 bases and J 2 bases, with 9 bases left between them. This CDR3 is CASSLRRQQETQYF. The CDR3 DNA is TGTGCCAGCAGTTTAAGGCGACAGCAAGAGACCCAGTACTTC.

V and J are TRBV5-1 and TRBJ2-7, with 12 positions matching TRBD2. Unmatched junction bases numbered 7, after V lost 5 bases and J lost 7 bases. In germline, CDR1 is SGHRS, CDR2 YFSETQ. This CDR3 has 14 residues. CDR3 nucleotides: TGCGCCAGCAGAAGACTAGCGGGAGTAGGGGAGCAGTACTTC. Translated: CASRRLAGVGEQYF.